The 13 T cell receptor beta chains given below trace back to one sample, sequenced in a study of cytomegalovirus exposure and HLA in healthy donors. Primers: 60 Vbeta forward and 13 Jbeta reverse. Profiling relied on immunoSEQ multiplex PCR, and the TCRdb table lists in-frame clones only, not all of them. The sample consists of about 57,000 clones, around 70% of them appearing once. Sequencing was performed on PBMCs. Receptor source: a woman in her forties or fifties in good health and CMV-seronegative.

DNA of the CDR3: TGTGCCTGGAACGCGGGACTCCAAGAGACCCAGTACTTC. Translation gives CAWNAGLQETQYF. This chain links TRBV30 with TRBJ2-5; a possible D gene is TRBD2 (6 bases). Germline-derived CDR1 and CDR2 are GTSNPN and SVGIG (reference sequence). The CDR3 sequence is 13 residues long. Trimming shortened V by 4 bases and J by 1 base, and 10 bases separated the two germline ends.

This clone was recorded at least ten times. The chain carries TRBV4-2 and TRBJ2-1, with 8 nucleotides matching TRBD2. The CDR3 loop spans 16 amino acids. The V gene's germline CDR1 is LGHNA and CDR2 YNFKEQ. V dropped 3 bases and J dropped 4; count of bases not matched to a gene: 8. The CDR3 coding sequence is TGTGCCAGCAGCCACGGAGAAAGCGGGGGTTACAATGAGCAGTTCTTC. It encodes CASSHGESGGYNEQFF.

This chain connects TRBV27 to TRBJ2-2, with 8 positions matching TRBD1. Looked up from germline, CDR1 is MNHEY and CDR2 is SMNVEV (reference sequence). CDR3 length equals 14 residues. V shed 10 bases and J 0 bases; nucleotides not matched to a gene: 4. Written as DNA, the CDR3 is TGTGCCATTTGGGACAGGCCGAACACCGGGGAGCTGTTTTTT. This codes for CAIWDRPNTGELFF.

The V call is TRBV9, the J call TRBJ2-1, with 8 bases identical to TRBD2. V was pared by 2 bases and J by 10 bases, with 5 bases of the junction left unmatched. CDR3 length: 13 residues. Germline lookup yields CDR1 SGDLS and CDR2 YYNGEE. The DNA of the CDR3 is TGTGCCAGCAGCGTTAGCGGGATAGGGGAGCAGTTCTTC. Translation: CASSVSGIGEQFF. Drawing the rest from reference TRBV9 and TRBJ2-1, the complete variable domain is DSGVTQTPKHLITATGQRVTLRCSPRSGDLSVYWYQQSLDQGLQFLIQYYNGEERAKGNILERFSAQQFPDLHSELNLSSLELGDSALYFCASSVSGIGEQFFGPGTRLTVL.

This CDR3 reads CASSQVFGANVLTF. CDR3 sequence (DNA): TGTGCCAGCAGCCAGGTTTTTGGGGCCAACGTCCTGACTTTC. The genes are TRBV27 and TRBJ2-6; D unclear. Between the trimmed V and J ends, which lost 6 bases and 3 bases, there was a span of 9 bases. This CDR3 has 14 amino acids. Germline CDR1 is MNHEY and CDR2 is SMNVEV (reference sequence).

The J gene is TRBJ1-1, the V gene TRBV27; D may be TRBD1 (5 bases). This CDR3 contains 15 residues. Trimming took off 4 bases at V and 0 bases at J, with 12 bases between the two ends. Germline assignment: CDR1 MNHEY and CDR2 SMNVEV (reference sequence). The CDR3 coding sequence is TGTGCCAGCAGTTCCCCGGGGGTGGTGAACACTGAAGCTTTCTTT. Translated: CASSSPGVVNTEAFF.

CDR3 nucleotide sequence: TGCAGCGTATTACAGGGACTAAATGAAAAACTGTTTTTT. Protein sequence: CSVLQGLNEKLFF. The rearrangement links TRBV29-1 to TRBJ1-4; D is perhaps TRBD1 (6 bases). There are 13 residues in the CDR3. The germline V gene has CDR1 SQVTM and CDR2 ANQGSEA. V shed 6 bases and J shed 5 bases, with 13 bases lying between them.

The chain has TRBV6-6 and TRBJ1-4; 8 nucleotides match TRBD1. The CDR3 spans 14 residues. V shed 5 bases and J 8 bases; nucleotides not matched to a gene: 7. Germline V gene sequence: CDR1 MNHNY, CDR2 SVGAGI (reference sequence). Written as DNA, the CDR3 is TGTGCCAGCAGTCCCGGGACAGGCCTAGAAAAACTGTTTTTT. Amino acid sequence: CASSPGTGLEKLFF.

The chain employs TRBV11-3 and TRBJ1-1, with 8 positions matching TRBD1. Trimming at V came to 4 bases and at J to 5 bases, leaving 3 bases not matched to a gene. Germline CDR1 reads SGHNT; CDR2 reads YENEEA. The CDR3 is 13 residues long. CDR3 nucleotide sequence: TGTGCCAGCAGCTACACAGGGGGGACTGAAGCTTTCTTT. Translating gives CASSYTGGTEAFF.

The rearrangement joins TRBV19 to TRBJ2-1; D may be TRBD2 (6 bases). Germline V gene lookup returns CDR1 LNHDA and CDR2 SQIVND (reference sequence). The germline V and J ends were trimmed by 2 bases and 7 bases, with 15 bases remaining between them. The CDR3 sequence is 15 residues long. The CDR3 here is CASSITSGALNEQFF. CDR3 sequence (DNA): TGTGCCAGTAGTATAACCTCGGGAGCGTTAAATGAGCAGTTCTTC. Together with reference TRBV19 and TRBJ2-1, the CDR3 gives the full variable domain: DGGITQSPKYLFRKEGQNVTLSCEQNLNHDAMYWYRQDPGQGLRLIYYSQIVNDFQKGDIAEGYSVSREKKESFPLTVTSAQKNPTAFYLCASSITSGALNEQFFGPGTRLTVL.

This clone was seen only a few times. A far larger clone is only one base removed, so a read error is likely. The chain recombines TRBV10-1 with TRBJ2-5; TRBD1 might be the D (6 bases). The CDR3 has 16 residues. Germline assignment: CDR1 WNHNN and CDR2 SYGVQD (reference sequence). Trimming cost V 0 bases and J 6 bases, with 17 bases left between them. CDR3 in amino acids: CASSESWSYRAKTQYF. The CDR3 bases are TGCGCCAGCAGTGAGTCGTGGAGCTACAGGGCCAAGACCCAGTACTTC.

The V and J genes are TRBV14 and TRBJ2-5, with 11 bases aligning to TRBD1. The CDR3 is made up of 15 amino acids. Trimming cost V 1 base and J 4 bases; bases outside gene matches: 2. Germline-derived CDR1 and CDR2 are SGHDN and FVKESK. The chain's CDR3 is CASSQGGTGGETQYF. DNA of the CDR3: TGTGCCAGCAGCCAAGGAGGGACAGGGGGAGAGACCCAGTACTTC. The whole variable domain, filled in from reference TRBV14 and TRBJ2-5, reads EAGVTQFPSHSVIEKGQTVTLRCDPISGHDNLYWYRRVMGKEIKFLLHFVKESKQDESGMPNNRFLAERTGGTYSTLKVQPAELEDSGVYFCASSQGGTGGETQYFGPGTRLLVL.

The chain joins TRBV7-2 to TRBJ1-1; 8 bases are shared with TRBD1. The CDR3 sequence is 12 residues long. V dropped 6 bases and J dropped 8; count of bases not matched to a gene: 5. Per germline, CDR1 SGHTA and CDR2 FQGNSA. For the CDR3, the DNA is TGTGCCAGCAGACGGACAGGGACAGAAGCTTTCTTT. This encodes CASRRTGTEAFF. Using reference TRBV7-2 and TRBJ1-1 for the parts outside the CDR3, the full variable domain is GAGVSQSPSNKVTEKGKDVELRCDPISGHTALYWYRQSLGQGLEFLIYFQGNSAPDKSGLPSDRFSAERTGGSVSTLTIQRTQQEDSAVYLCASRRTGTEAFFGQGTRLTVV.